The rows below give T cell receptor beta chains drawn from one sample of a study of blood T cell repertoires in COVID-19. Profiled with immunoSEQ multiplex PCR; TCRdb holds only in-frame clones, not every one. The sample carries about 180,000 clones, 89% recorded once. The sample comprised PBMCs or T cells enriched from blood (not recorded which). These receptors all stem from a middle-aged woman with acute COVID-19. CDR3s include the opening cysteine and the closing phenylalanine or tryptophan. D genes are given only for firm matches.

d_call: NA; v_call: TRBV5-8; j_call: TRBJ1-3; cdr3_nt: TGTGCCAGCAGCCTCTCAGGGGCCAGCTCTGGAAACACCATATATTTT; cdr3_aa: CASSLSGASSGNTIYF
d_call: NA; v_call: TRBV24-1; j_call: TRBJ1-2; cdr3_nt: TGTGCCACCAGTCCGGGAGACTATGGCTACACCTTC; cdr3_aa: CATSPGDYGYTF
d_call: TRBD1; v_call: TRBV11-2; j_call: TRBJ2-7; cdr3_nt: TGTGCCAGCAGCCCCGGACAGGCCCCCTACGAGCAGTACTTC; cdr3_aa: CASSPGQAPYEQYF
d_call: TRBD2; v_call: TRBV11-2; j_call: TRBJ2-3; cdr3_nt: TGTGCCAGCAGCTTAGATCCTGGGACTAGCGGGTGGACAGATACGCAGTATTTT; cdr3_aa: CASSLDPGTSGWTDTQYF
d_call: NA; v_call: TRBV24-1; j_call: TRBJ2-1; cdr3_nt: TGTGCCACCAGTGACCAACCCAGAGGGGGGGCTTATCTGCAGTTCTTC; cdr3_aa: CATSDQPRGGAYLQFF
d_call: NA; v_call: TRBV30; j_call: TRBJ1-2; cdr3_nt: TGTGCCTGGACCCCAGGGGTCACCGGGAGCTACACCTTC; cdr3_aa: CAWTPGVTGSYTF
d_call: TRBD2; v_call: TRBV6-1; j_call: TRBJ2-3; cdr3_nt: TGTGCCAGCAGTGATCTAGCGGGAGGAGGTGATACGCAGTATTTT; cdr3_aa: CASSDLAGGGDTQYF
d_call: TRBD1; v_call: TRBV11-3; j_call: TRBJ2-7; cdr3_nt: TGTGCCAGGCGGGGACAGGGGCTCGAGCAGTACTTC; cdr3_aa: CARRGQGLEQYF
d_call: TRBD2; v_call: TRBV11-2; j_call: TRBJ2-2; cdr3_nt: TGTGCCAGCAGCCCAATCCGGGACTACGCGAACACCGGGGAGCTGTTTTTT; cdr3_aa: CASSPIRDYANTGELFF
d_call: NA; v_call: TRBV27; j_call: TRBJ1-1; cdr3_nt: TGTGCCAGCACTCCAGGAGCGGGCACTGAAGCTTTCTTT; cdr3_aa: CASTPGAGTEAFF
d_call: TRBD1; v_call: TRBV19; j_call: TRBJ2-2; cdr3_nt: TGTGCCAGTTTTCGACAGGGTAACGGGGAGCTGTTTTTT; cdr3_aa: CASFRQGNGELFF
d_call: TRBD2; v_call: TRBV3-1/TRBV3-2; j_call: TRBJ2-1; cdr3_nt: TGTGCCAGCAGCCAAGATCGGCTAGCGGGAGGGAATGAGCAGTTCTTC; cdr3_aa: CASSQDRLAGGNEQFF
d_call: TRBD1; v_call: TRBV28; j_call: TRBJ1-1; cdr3_nt: TGTGCCAGCAGTCGGGACAGGGTCACTGAAGCTTTCTTT; cdr3_aa: CASSRDRVTEAFF
d_call: TRBD2; v_call: TRBV5-1; j_call: TRBJ2-7; cdr3_nt: TGCGCCAGCAGCGCATGGACTAGCGGTCCCGTCGAGCAGTACTTC; cdr3_aa: CASSAWTSGPVEQYF